Each of the 28 T cell receptor beta chains below was sequenced from the same sample in a study of blood T cell repertoires in COVID-19 (dated by TCRdb to 2018 to 2020). The protocol used for the library was the immunoSEQ multiplex PCR assay. TCRdb retrieved this table from immuneACCESS and kept in-frame rearrangements only. Not all clones are present; in checked studies, unresolved V genes account for under half, and no reason is known for the remainder. This sample is represented by approximately 190,000 clones; 86% of them were singletons. Roughly 24% of the sample comes from the top ten. The sample was PBMCs or T cells enriched from blood (not recorded which). Receptor source: a woman between 35 and 50 years old in a cohort exposed to, infected with or recovered from COVID-19 (not recorded which).

The chain employs TRBV29-1 and TRBJ2-7, with 7 bases aligning to TRBD1. Germline CDR1 reads SQVTM; CDR2 reads ANQGSEA. The CDR3 is made up of 13 amino acids. V lost 4 bases to trimming and J lost 5 bases; unmatched junction nucleotides: 8. CDR3 in amino acids: CSVGLTGFDEQYF. The CDR3 nucleotides are TGCAGCGTTGGGTTGACAGGGTTCGACGAGCAGTACTTC.

The chain recombines TRBV4-2 with TRBJ2-1; the match to TRBD1 covers 7 bases. Losses at the gene ends were 1 base for V and 4 bases for J; bases not matched to a gene: 13. Germline V CDR1 and CDR2: LGHNA, YNFKEQ. This CDR3 spans 18 amino acids. The CDR3 loop is CASSQVGSTGPQYNEQFF. CDR3 sequence (DNA): TGTGCCAGCAGCCAAGTCGGATCGACAGGGCCCCAGTACAATGAGCAGTTCTTC.

This chain links TRBV6-5 with TRBJ1-2, with 7 positions matching TRBD1. The CDR3 loop spans 15 amino acids. The junction had 8 bases not matched to a gene; V was cut back by 2 bases and J by 5 bases. Germline V lookup: CDR1 MNHEY, CDR2 SVGAGI. The CDR3 loop is CASSYHLTGSYGYTF. In DNA form, the CDR3 reads TGTGCCAGCAGTTACCACTTGACAGGGTCTTATGGCTACACCTTC.

The J gene is TRBJ1-5, the V gene TRBV19, with D possibly being TRBD1 (5 bases). The germline gives CDR1 LNHDA, CDR2 SQIVND (reference sequence). The CDR3 loop spans 14 amino acids. Trimming removed 3 bases from V and 6 bases from J, with 12 bases in between. CDR3 protein: CASSIQGGTQPQHF. CDR3 DNA sequence: TGTGCCAGTAGTATTCAGGGAGGTACTCAGCCCCAGCATTTT.

This chain joins TRBV27 and TRBJ2-7; 8 bases agree with TRBD1. CDR3 length: 14 residues. Germline CDR1 reads MNHEY; CDR2 reads SMNVEV (reference sequence). J was trimmed by 6 bases and V by 5 bases; bases with no gene match: 9. For the CDR3, the DNA is TGTGCCAGCAGTGGCCGGGACAGGCCCTTCGAGCAGTACTTC. Protein product: CASSGRDRPFEQYF.

The chain joins TRBV29-1 to TRBJ2-6, with D unclear. Trimming stripped 4 bases from V and 0 bases from J, with 4 bases between. The CDR3 length is 13 residues. In germline, CDR1 is SQVTM, CDR2 ANQGSEA. The CDR3 region has the DNA TGCAGCGTTGGACACTCTGGGGCCAACGTCCTGACTTTC. Translation gives CSVGHSGANVLTF.

This clone was detected a few times. V and J are TRBV6-2 or TRBV6-3 and TRBJ2-2; 11 positions agree with TRBD1. CDR3 size: 17 residues. V dropped 2 bases and J dropped 7; count of bases not matched to a gene: 9. Germline CDR1 is MNHEY and CDR2 is SVGEGT. DNA of the CDR3: TGTGCCAGCAGTTACCCGGGACAGGGGGAACCACTCGGGGAGCTGTTTTTT. Protein: CASSYPGQGEPLGELFF.

The chain has TRBV5-5 and TRBJ2-7; 9 bases agree with TRBD1. V was pared by 2 bases and J by 6 bases, with 9 bases of the junction left unmatched. The CDR3 runs 15 residues. CDR1 SGHKS and CDR2 YYEKEE come from the germline V gene (reference sequence). The CDR3 nucleotides read TGTGCCAGCAGCTTAATAGGGGACAGGGTAACCGAGCAGTACTTC. It yields the protein CASSLIGDRVTEQYF.

The rearrangement uses TRBV10-3 and TRBJ2-3, with 10 positions matching TRBD2. Trimming took 0 bases from V and 2 from J; bases not matched to a gene: 5. The CDR3 contains 17 residues. Germline values: CDR1 ENHRY, CDR2 SYGVKD. The CDR3 DNA sequence: TGTGCCATCAGTGAGTCGGGTAGCGGGAGGTCCACAGATACGCAGTATTTT. Translation: CAISESGSGRSTDTQYF.

This chain uses TRBV5-1 with TRBJ2-2, with a possible D match to TRBD1 (6 bases). CDR1 SGHRS and CDR2 YFSETQ come from the germline V gene. Trimming left V 2 bases short and J 0 bases short, with 8 bases between. CDR3 length: 15 residues. The CDR3 DNA sequence: TGCGCCAGCAGCTTAGGACAGACGAACACCGGGGAGCTGTTTTTT. This codes for CASSLGQTNTGELFF.

The CDR3 protein is CASSSRNFYGYTF. The CDR3 region has the DNA TGTGCCAGCAGCTCGCGGAATTTCTATGGCTACACCTTC. This chain joins TRBV11-2 and TRBJ1-2; D call uncertain. Germline V lookup: CDR1 SGHAT, CDR2 FQNNGV. The CDR3 loop spans 13 amino acids. V was clipped by 4 bases and J by 4 bases, with 10 bases between them.

V usage is TRBV4-1 and J usage is TRBJ2-1; TRBD2 aligns across 7 bases. V gave up 1 base and J gave up 2 bases; unmatched junction bases: 8. The CDR3 is made up of 17 amino acids. Germline-derived CDR1 and CDR2 are MGHRA and YSYEKL. DNA for the CDR3: TGCGCCAGCAGCCAAGCTTGGGTTGGGGGGGCCTACAATGAGCAGTTCTTC. It encodes CASSQAWVGGAYNEQFF.

The chain combines TRBV7-9 with TRBJ2-4, with D hard to call. Germline V gene lookup returns CDR1 SEHNR and CDR2 FQNEAQ (reference sequence). The CDR3 loop spans 14 amino acids. The V and J ends lost 1 base and 3 bases respectively, with 7 bases between them. The CDR3 bases are TGTGCCAGCAGCTTAGGGAGAGGCAAAAACATTCAGTACTTC. Translated, it gives CASSLGRGKNIQYF.

The CDR3 sequence is CASSIRGKAFF. The CDR3 region has the DNA TGTGCCAGTAGTATACGCGGGAAGGCTTTCTTT. This chain uses TRBV19 with TRBJ1-1, with D unresolved. Looked up from germline, CDR1 is LNHDA and CDR2 is SQIVND (reference sequence). V dropped 2 bases and J dropped 11 bases, with 9 bases sitting between them. The CDR3 contains 11 residues.

The V and J genes are TRBV7-2 and TRBJ2-1; 8 bases are shared with TRBD2. CDR3 length: 19 amino acids. Germline V gene lookup returns CDR1 SGHTA and CDR2 FQGNSA. V shed 5 bases, J shed 0 bases, and the junction held 15 bases outside the gene matches. The CDR3 coding sequence is TGTGCCAGCAGCCCGAGATTCCGGACTAGCATGAGCTCCTACAATGAGCAGTTCTTC. This translates into CASSPRFRTSMSSYNEQFF.

On this clone itself: The sample holds other DNA sequences that translate to the same CDR3. The V gene is TRBV12-3 or TRBV12-4, the J gene TRBJ1-5; 8 positions agree with TRBD1. J lost 4 bases, V lost 8 bases, and 1 base had no gene match. The CDR3 consists of 12 residues. The CDR3 DNA is TGTGCCAGCCGGACAGGGAATCAGCCCCAGCATTTT. Amino acids: CASRTGNQPQHF.

This rearrangement joins TRBV19 to TRBJ1-2, with TRBD1 as a possible D gene (5 bases). With 9 bases removed from V and 6 bases from J, the gap between germline ends came to 35 bases. Per germline, CDR1 LNHDA and CDR2 SQIVND (reference sequence). CDR3 length: 19 amino acids. This CDR3 reads CARADITSPIFSIHNGYTF. The CDR3 DNA sequence: TGTGCCAGGGCGGACATCACGAGCCCCATTTTTTCCATCCATAATGGCTACACCTTC.

The chain links TRBV30 to TRBJ1-5; the D gene is possibly TRBD1 (6 bases). This CDR3 region has 14 residues. The V gene's germline CDR1 is GTSNPN and CDR2 SVGIG (reference sequence). V was shortened by 0 bases and J by 6 bases, with 12 bases between the two germline ends. The CDR3 sequence: CAWSVRGGFQPQHF. The CDR3 DNA reads TGTGCCTGGAGTGTAAGGGGGGGCTTTCAGCCCCAGCATTTT.

The chain is built from TRBV10-2 and TRBJ2-5, with TRBD1 matching over 7 bases. Trimming at V came to 7 bases and at J to 3 bases, leaving 8 bases not matched to a gene. Germline V gene data show CDR1 as WSHSY and CDR2 as SAAADI. The CDR3 loop spans 14 amino acids. As DNA, the CDR3 is TGCGCCAGCATGAGGGGGCCCTTGGAAGAGACCCAGTACTTC. It translates to CASMRGPLEETQYF.

The V and J genes are TRBV25-1 and TRBJ2-1; D call uncertain. This CDR3 region has 10 residues. Deletions cut 9 bases from V and 6 bases from J, with 6 bases between. Germline CDR1 is MGHDK and CDR2 is SYGVNS. Here the CDR3 reads CASMSNEQFF. Here the CDR3 DNA reads TGTGCCAGTATGTCCAATGAGCAGTTCTTC.

This clone was observed a single time. This rearrangement joins TRBV12-3 or TRBV12-4 to TRBJ1-1; no reliable D call. Trimming cost V 5 bases and J 5 bases, with 6 bases left between them. CDR3 size: 11 residues. CDR3 protein: CASSLRTEAFF. CDR3 nucleotide sequence: TGTGCCAGCAGTCTCAGGACTGAAGCTTTCTTT.

The chain combines TRBV6-5 with TRBJ1-2; 8 nucleotides align to TRBD1. In germline, CDR1 is MNHEY, CDR2 SVGAGI. The V segment lost 4 bases and the J segment 8 bases; nucleotides outside the gene matches: 6. This CDR3 has 13 amino acids. CDR3 amino acids: CASSWGQEGGYTF. CDR3 sequence (DNA): TGTGCCAGCAGTTGGGGACAGGAGGGGGGCTACACCTTC.

This chain links TRBV5-1 with TRBJ1-6; TRBD1 is a possible D gene (6 bases). V gave up 0 bases and J gave up 6 bases, with 7 bases separating them. Germline V CDR1 and CDR2: SGHRS, YFSETQ. The CDR3 totals 14 residues. The CDR3 protein is CASSLDRANSPLHF. The CDR3 bases are TGCGCCAGCAGCTTGGACAGGGCTAATTCACCCCTCCACTTT.

This chain links TRBV7-9 with TRBJ1-1, with a weak D call TRBD1 (6 bases). The V end was cut by 3 bases, the J end by 1 base, with 12 bases between. CDR3 size: 15 residues. The germline V gene has CDR1 SEHNR and CDR2 FQNEAQ (reference sequence). The CDR3 loop is CASSFRLGANTEAFF. The CDR3 nucleotides read TGTGCCAGCAGCTTTAGGCTGGGGGCGAACACTGAAGCTTTCTTT.

The CDR3 bases are TGCGCCAGCAGCCAAGTGCCAGCGGGGGGTCCGTTCTACGAGCAGTACTTC. Amino acid sequence: CASSQVPAGGPFYEQYF. This rearrangement joins TRBV4-1 to TRBJ2-7; 9 bases are a match to TRBD2. Germline V gives CDR1 MGHRA, CDR2 YSYEKL. The V segment lost 1 base and the J segment 3 bases; nucleotides outside the gene matches: 10. The length of the CDR3 is 17 residues.

The V and J genes are TRBV5-1 and TRBJ2-1; 13 bases are a match to TRBD2. The germline CDR1 and CDR2 sequences are SGHRS and YFSETQ. V gave up 0 bases and J gave up 9 bases; unmatched junction bases: 3. The CDR3 is 15 amino acids. The CDR3 bases are TGCGCCAGCAGCTTGGAGACTAGCGGGGGGAGTGAGCAGTTCTTC. Protein sequence: CASSLETSGGSEQFF.

The chain employs TRBV6-5 and TRBJ1-5; 9 positions agree with TRBD1. CDR3 length: 15 residues. Germline V lookup: CDR1 MNHEY, CDR2 SVGAGI. Trimming cost V 8 bases and J 5 bases; bases outside gene matches: 10. The CDR3 DNA sequence: TGTGCCAGCCTCCAGCCGGGACAGGGACATCAGCCCCAGCATTTT. Protein: CASLQPGQGHQPQHF.

This chain uses TRBV11-2 with TRBJ2-7; D remains unclear. Germline V gene sequence: CDR1 SGHAT, CDR2 FQNNGV. V lost 0 bases and J lost 0, with 9 bases in between. This CDR3 is built from 15 residues. The CDR3 sequence is CASSLDLPGSYEQYF. As DNA, the CDR3 is TGTGCCAGCAGCTTAGATCTTCCGGGCTCCTACGAGCAGTACTTC.